A selection of T cell receptor beta chains follows, all from one sample in a study of T cells expressing NK-cell markers. TCRdb re-called the 5' RACE reads; one entry per CDR3 protein, DNA not given. This sample's table has about 550,000 distinct CDR3 sequences. Sequencing was carried out using blood T cells: a sorted CD56 or NKG2C T cell subset, CD4+ or CD8+ T cells, or bulk PBMC T cells (not recorded which). All receptors derive from a man younger than 30 in good health. Both conserved end residues are part of each CDR3.

>TRBV29-1|TRBJ2-3
CSVQGSSGSTDTQYF
>TRBV7-2|TRBJ2-1
CASRPGLSYNEQFF
>TRBV12-3/TRBV12-4|TRBJ2-1
CASSLEILAGEWNEQFF
>TRBV11-2|TRBJ2-4
CASGDRGYGKNIQYF
>TRBV9|TRBJ2-7
CASSGPPGGFYEQYF
>TRBV4-2|TRBJ2-5
CASSQGLAGGQGETQYF
>TRBV28|TRBJ1-2
CASSAIGLTGAALYGYTF
>TRBV6-5|TRBJ2-1
CASSSRLQSSYNEQFF
>TRBV5-1|TRBJ2-1
CASSPMTSDTEQFF
>TRBV5-1|TRBJ2-5
CASSLEYGTQYF
>TRBV5-1|TRBJ2-2
CASSYGDSNTGELFF
>TRBV4-2|TRBJ2-3
CASGSGDTDTQYF
>TRBV4-2|TRBJ2-2
CASSQARLAVNTGELFF
>TRBV5-1|TRBJ1-1
CASSFLIRQNEAFF
>TRBV6-5|TRBJ2-2
CASSYSAKLDTGELFF
>TRBV7-2|TRBJ1-2
CASSQGEFDYGYTF
>TRBV10-2|TRBJ2-1
CASIPGIGPSWNNEQFF
>TRBV6-1|TRBJ2-3
CAYRQTSTDTQYF
>TRBV9|TRBJ1-4
CASSARDRVLGNEKLFF
>TRBV20-1|TRBJ2-1
CSARDQGGLAGGSNEQFF
>TRBV18|TRBJ1-5
CASSTRTGGQPQHF
>TRBV20-1|TRBJ2-5
CSASSTGAFEETQYF
>TRBV29-1|TRBJ2-5
CSVEDWGTRETQYF
>TRBV28|TRBJ2-3
CASTQLGRAFTDTQYF
>TRBV7-9|TRBJ2-3
CASSSTSGRGWDTQYF
>TRBV12-3/TRBV12-4|TRBJ2-3
CASSSGWGITDTQYF
>TRBV6-5|TRBJ2-1
CASSPMEIGQRFRNEQFF
>TRBV20-1|TRBJ2-7
CSARDLAYEQYF
>TRBV29-1|TRBJ2-1
CSVRRTTSGIVYNEQFF
>TRBV12-3/TRBV12-4|TRBJ2-3
CASSPARLAGVSDTQYF
>TRBV27|TRBJ1-4
CATAWGVGEKLFF
>TRBV27|TRBJ2-7
CASSPTGSYEQYF
>TRBV20-1|TRBJ2-7
CSARVAAVSHEQYF
>TRBV2|TRBJ1-5
CASSPDRANQPQHF
>TRBV19|TRBJ2-2
CASSMGDSPRELFF
>TRBV6-2/TRBV6-3|TRBJ1-2
CASSYADGYGYTF
>TRBV28|TRBJ1-5
CASSLIGQGKLQPQHF
>TRBV7-9|TRBJ2-4
CASSLGLGLNIQYF
>TRBV5-1|TRBJ1-2
CASSDRTGANYGYTF
>TRBV29-1|TRBJ2-7
CSVEVGGPPVAYEQYF
>TRBV20-1|TRBJ2-1
CSARGGGASGPYNEQFF
>TRBV30|TRBJ2-1
CAWSHGTSANHNEQFF
>TRBV7-6|TRBJ2-6
CASSLPTGAGANVLTF
>TRBV11-2|TRBJ1-5
CASSSEGKKPQHF
>TRBV11-2|TRBJ1-2
CASSPRGSDYGYTF
>TRBV20-1|TRBJ2-7
CSAFLAGVSSEQYF
>TRBV18|TRBJ1-4
CASSRGHNEKLFF
>TRBV7-9|TRBJ1-2
CASSLVGGPGFYGYTF
>TRBV12-3/TRBV12-4|TRBJ1-5
CASSLGRGQGDQPQHF
>TRBV20-1|TRBJ2-1
CSARVYSGRQRVYNEQFF